This entry lists 5 T cell receptor beta chains sequenced from one sample in a study of identical twins (dated by TCRdb to about 2016). Library construction relied on 5' RACE. Instrument on record: Illumina HiSeq 2000. TCRdb itself trimmed the public reads at Q25 with fastp, ran MiXCR and retained productive beta chains. Rows with a matching CDR3 protein are joined into one entry that keeps the most common DNA and genes. The sample table records about 1.7 million distinct CDR3 sequences; about 32% of these occur just once. The ten largest make up over 0.25% of the sample. Sample: cord blood. The receptors derive from a newborn girl in good health.

This clonotype has just a few counts. V and J are TRBV7-2 and TRBJ2-1; D is unclear. CDR1 is SGHTA and CDR2 is FQGNSA in the germline V gene. V was clipped by 5 bases and J by 2 bases, with 10 bases between them. This CDR3 is built from 14 residues. In nucleotides, the CDR3 is TGTGCCAGCAGCACTCCTGGCACCTACAATGAGCAGTTCTTC. As protein: CASSTPGTYNEQFF.

Written as DNA, the CDR3 is TGTGCCAGCAGTTTAGGAGGGGGCTCCACCTCTGGGGCCAACGTCCTGACTTTC. Residues: CASSLGGGSTSGANVLTF. The rearrangement uses TRBV28 and TRBJ2-6, with a possible D match to TRBD1 (7 bases). The CDR3 runs 18 residues. Between the trimmed V and J ends, which lost 2 bases and 0 bases, there was a span of 14 bases. CDR1 MDHEN and CDR2 SYDVKM come from the germline V gene.

In this sample, this clonotype turned up many times. This chain uses TRBV12-3 or TRBV12-4 with TRBJ2-4; D may be TRBD1 (6 bases). The CDR3 runs to 14 residues. V gave up 7 bases and J gave up 0 bases, with 10 bases separating them. In nucleotides, the CDR3 is TGTGCCAGCAAGGGGGTGGTAGCCAAAAACATTCAGTACTTC. It is translated as CASKGVVAKNIQYF.

The chain recombines TRBV20-1 with TRBJ2-3, with TRBD2 identical over 8 bases. J gave up 2 bases and V 2 bases, and 3 bases lay outside the gene matches. This CDR3 is built from 14 residues. CDR1 is DFQATT, CDR2 SNEGSKA, per germline (reference sequence). The CDR3 reads CSARIGRVTDTQYF. Here the CDR3 DNA reads TGCAGTGCTAGAATCGGGAGGGTCACAGATACGCAGTATTTT.

CDR3 nucleotide sequence: TGTGCCAGCAGCAAAGGACATCCTCTGCTCTCCGGGGAGCTGTTTTTT. The encoded protein is CASSKGHPLLSGELFF. V gene TRBV21-1 combines with J gene TRBJ2-2. TRBV21-1 is designated a pseudogene. The CDR3 totals 16 residues.